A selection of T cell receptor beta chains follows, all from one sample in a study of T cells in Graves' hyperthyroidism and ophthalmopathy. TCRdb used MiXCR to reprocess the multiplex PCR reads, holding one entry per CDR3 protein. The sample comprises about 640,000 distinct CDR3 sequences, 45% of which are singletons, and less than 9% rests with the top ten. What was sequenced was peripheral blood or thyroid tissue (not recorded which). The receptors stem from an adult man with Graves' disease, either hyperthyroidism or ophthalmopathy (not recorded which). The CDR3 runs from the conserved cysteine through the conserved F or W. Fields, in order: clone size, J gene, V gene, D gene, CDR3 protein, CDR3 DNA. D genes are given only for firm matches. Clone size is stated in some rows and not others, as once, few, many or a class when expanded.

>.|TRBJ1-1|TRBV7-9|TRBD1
CASSQEGQGAGTEAFF
TGCGCCAGCAGCCAAGAAGGACAGGGGGCCGGCACTGAAGCTTTCTTT
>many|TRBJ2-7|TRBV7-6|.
CASTLGGGASYEQYF
TGTGCCAGCACCTTAGGAGGCGGGGCATCCTACGAGCAGTACTTC
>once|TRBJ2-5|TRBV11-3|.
CASRLRENTEETQYF
TGTGCCAGCAGGTTAAGGGAGAACACTGAAGAGACCCAGTACTTC
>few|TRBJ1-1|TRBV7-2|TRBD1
CASSLSRGPVEAFF
TGTGCCAGCAGCTTAAGCAGGGGGCCAGTGGAAGCTTTCTTT
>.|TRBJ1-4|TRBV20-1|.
CSAPGDGINEKLFF
TGCAGTGCTCCCGGGGACGGCATTAATGAAAAACTGTTTTTT
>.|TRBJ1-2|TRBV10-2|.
CASSELSHREGYTF
TGCGCCAGCAGTGAGTTATCCCATCGGGAGGGCTACACCTTC
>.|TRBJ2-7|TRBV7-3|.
CASSFRGAGAGYEQYF
TGTGCCAGCAGCTTCCGGGGGGCCGGTGCTGGCTACGAGCAGTACTTC
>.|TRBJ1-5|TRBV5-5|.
CASSFGGGYQPQHF
TGTGCCAGCAGCTTCGGGGGGGGATATCAGCCCCAGCATTTT
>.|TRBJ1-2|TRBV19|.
CASSMEGATPNNGYTF
TGTGCCAGTAGTATGGAAGGGGCCACCCCCAACAACGGCTACACCTTC
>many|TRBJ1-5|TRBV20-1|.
CSVGGYSNQPQHF
TGCAGTGTAGGCGGTTATAGCAATCAGCCCCAGCATTTT
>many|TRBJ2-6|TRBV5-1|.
CASSEVRAGANVLTF
TGCGCCAGCAGTGAAGTTAGGGCTGGGGCCAACGTCCTGACTTTC
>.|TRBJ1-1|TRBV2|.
CASSAGGLAGTEAFF
TGTGCCAGCAGTGCGGGGGGTCTAGCGGGGACTGAAGCTTTCTTT
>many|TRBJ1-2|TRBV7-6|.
CASSLDGRSNYGYTF
TGTGCCAGCAGCTTAGATGGACGGAGTAACTATGGCTACACCTTC
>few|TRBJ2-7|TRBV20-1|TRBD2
CSARAGTSASYEQYF
TGCAGTGCTAGAGCCGGGACTAGCGCCTCCTACGAGCAGTACTTC
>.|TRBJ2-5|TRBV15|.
CAYGVQETQYF
TGTGCCTACGGGGTACAAGAGACCCAGTACTTC
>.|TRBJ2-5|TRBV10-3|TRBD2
CASSRPGTSGSQETQYF
TGTGCCAGCAGCAGACCAGGGACTAGCGGGAGCCAAGAGACCCAGTACTTC
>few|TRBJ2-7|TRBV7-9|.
CASSLAGREQYF
TGTGCCAGCAGTTTAGCAGGGAGAGAGCAGTACTTC